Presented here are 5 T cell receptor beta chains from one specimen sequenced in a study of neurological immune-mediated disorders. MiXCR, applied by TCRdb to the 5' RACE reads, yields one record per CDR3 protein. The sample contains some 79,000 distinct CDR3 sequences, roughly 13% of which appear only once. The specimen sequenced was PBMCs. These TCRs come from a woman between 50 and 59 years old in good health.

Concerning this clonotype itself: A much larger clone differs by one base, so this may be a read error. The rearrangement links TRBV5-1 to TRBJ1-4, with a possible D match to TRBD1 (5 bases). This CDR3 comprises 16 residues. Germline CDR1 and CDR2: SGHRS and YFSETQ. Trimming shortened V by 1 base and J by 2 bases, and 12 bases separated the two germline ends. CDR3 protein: CASSLSGAATNEKLFF. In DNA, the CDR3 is TGCGCCAGCAGCTTGTCCGGGGCAGCGACTAATGAAAAACTGTTTTTT.

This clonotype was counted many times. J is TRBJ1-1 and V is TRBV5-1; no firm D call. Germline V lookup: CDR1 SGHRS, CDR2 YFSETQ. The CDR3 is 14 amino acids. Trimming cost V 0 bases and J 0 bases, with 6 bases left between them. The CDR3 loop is CASSLGVMNTEAFF. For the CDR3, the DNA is TGCGCCAGCAGCTTGGGAGTCATGAACACTGAAGCTTTCTTT.

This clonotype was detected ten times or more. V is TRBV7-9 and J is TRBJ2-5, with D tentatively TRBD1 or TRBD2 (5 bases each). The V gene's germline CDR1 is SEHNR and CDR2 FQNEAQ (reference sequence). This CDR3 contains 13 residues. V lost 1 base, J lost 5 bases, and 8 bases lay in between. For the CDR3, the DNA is TGTGCCAGCAGCTTAGGGGGGTGGGAGACCCAGTACTTC. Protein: CASSLGGWETQYF.

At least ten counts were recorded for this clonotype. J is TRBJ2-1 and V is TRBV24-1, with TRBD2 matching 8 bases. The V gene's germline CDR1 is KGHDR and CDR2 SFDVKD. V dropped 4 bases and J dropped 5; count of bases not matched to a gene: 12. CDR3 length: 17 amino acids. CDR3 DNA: TGTGCCACCAGTGAACCAACCGGGACTAGTTCCAACAATGAGCAGTTCTTC. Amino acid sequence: CATSEPTGTSSNNEQFF.

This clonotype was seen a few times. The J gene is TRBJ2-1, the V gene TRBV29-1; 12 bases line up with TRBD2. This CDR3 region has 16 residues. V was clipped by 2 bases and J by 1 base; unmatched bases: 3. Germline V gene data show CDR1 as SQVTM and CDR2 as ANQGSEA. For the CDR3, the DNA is TGCAGCGTTGAACTAGCGGGGGGGAAATCCTACAATGAGCAGTTCTTC. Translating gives CSVELAGGKSYNEQFF.